This record concerns one TCR beta chain sequence. Its antigen is unidentified. CDR1 and CDR2 from the germline V gene are SGHRS and YFSETQ. V gave up 1 base and J gave up 6 bases; unmatched junction bases: 3. The CDR3 loop spans 14 amino acids. The sample comes from a study of OX40 agonist ivuxolimab in advanced cancers. Study as a whole: Patients received ivuxolimab, an agonistic anti-OX40 (CD134) antibody. Administration of intravenous ivuxolimab to patients occurred every 2 weeks at 0.01 to 10 mg/kg.

Study-wide results and caveats: Average numbers of expanded clones were greater in CD8+ T cells than in CD4+.

TCRdb's table, derived via immunoSEQ multiplex PCR, lists solely in-frame clones and lacks some. The table shows 90,000 to 130,000 clones, with approximately 90% occurring only once. This sequence originates from an adult with an advanced solid tumor such as melanoma, head and neck, liver or kidney cancer. The V call is TRBV5-1, the J call TRBJ2-2; 7 nucleotides line up with TRBD2. The starting material was CD4+ or CD8+ T cells sorted from blood, obtained in a trial of the OX40 agonist ivuxolimab. The CDR3, as DNA: TGCGCCAGCAGCTTGAACCGGGGGGCCGGGGAGCTGTTTTTT. Encoded protein: CASSLNRGAGELFF.